The entry below describes one TCR beta chain. Its cognate antigen is unknown. Data came from immunoSEQ multiplex PCR; TCRdb stores just in-frame clones and leaves some out. The table includes some 210,000 clones, about nine tenths detected once. The sample belongs to a study of cytomegalovirus exposure and HLA in healthy donors. Study findings and constraints: Specificity of a few CMV-associated chains for CMV antigens was verified in vitro. High sensitivity and specificity were reportedly achieved when the classifier diagnosed cytomegalovirus status.

The receptor comes from a woman between 18 and 29 years old in good health and CMV-seropositive. Sequenced sample: PBMCs.

The CDR3 reads CASSSVGQGNNQPQHF. CDR3 coding DNA: TGTGCCAGCAGTTCAGTTGGACAGGGAAACAATCAGCCCCAGCATTTT. The chain recombines TRBV27 with TRBJ1-5; 8 bases align to TRBD1. The CDR3 extends over 16 amino acids. Germline-derived CDR1 and CDR2 are MNHEY and SMNVEV (reference sequence). Germline trimming cut 4 bases from V and 3 bases from J; bases unmatched to any gene: 8.